This T cell receptor (beta chain) was identified during a study of shared clonotypes between healthy human individuals. Study conclusions and caveats: Relative to memory subsets, naive subsets generally showed larger estimated richness.

In regard to this clone: The antigen remains unidentified.

The test was conducted at deep level. TCRdb keeps only in-frame clones here, not all; method: immunoSEQ multiplex PCR. The sample consists of over a million clones, approximately 98% of them appearing once. Study donors comprised healthy, HIV-negative adults devoid of recent acute infection or vaccination. Germline assignment: CDR1 MNHEY and CDR2 SMNVEV (reference sequence). The length of the CDR3 is 13 residues. The V end lost 5 bases, the J end lost 5 bases, and 9 bases lay between the germline ends. V usage is TRBV27 and J usage is TRBJ2-2, with a weak D call TRBD2 (5 bases). The sequencing input was naive CD4+ T cells sorted from blood. The subset is: CD45RA+ positively selected. This TCR derives from a man aged 25 to 45 in good health. The CDR3 DNA reads as TGTGCCAGCAGTCTCGGACTGACCGGGGAGCTGTTTTTT. Translating it yields CASSLGLTGELFF.